Listed below are T cell receptor beta chains from one sample, sequenced in a study of blood T cell repertoires in COVID-19. Sequenced by immunoSEQ multiplex PCR; TCRdb stores in-frame clones only, minus some. Here the sample spans about 160,000 clones, approximately 81% being singletons. Sequencing used PBMCs or T cells enriched from blood (not recorded which). The receptor source for this set is a man aged 60 to 75 who had recovered from COVID-19. Both conserved end residues are part of each CDR3. Fields, in order: clone size, V gene, J gene, D gene, CDR3 protein, CDR3 DNA. D genes are given only for firm matches. Part of the rows lack a size; the others show once, few, many or a class for expanded clones.

>.|TRBV18|TRBJ1-4|TRBD1
CASSPYRGGDEKLFF
TGTGCCAGCTCACCCTACAGGGGCGGGGATGAAAAACTGTTTTTT
>.|TRBV28|TRBJ2-7|.
CASSFVARVDSYEQYF
TGTGCCAGCAGTTTTGTAGCCAGGGTTGATTCGTACGAGCAGTACTTC
>.|TRBV5-1|TRBJ1-5|TRBD1
CASSQGGRDQPQHF
TGCGCCAGCAGCCAGGGGGGTCGGGATCAGCCCCAGCATTTT
>.|TRBV6-6|TRBJ2-2|.
CASRSSVDTGELFF
TGTGCCAGCAGATCTTCGGTAGACACCGGGGAGCTGTTTTTT
>.|TRBV7-8|TRBJ2-4|.
CASSLDRRAQNIQYF
TGTGCCAGCAGCTTAGATCGCAGGGCCCAAAACATTCAGTACTTC
>once|TRBV5-7|TRBJ2-1|.
CASSLVVGTLGEQFF
TGTGCCAGCAGCTTGGTGGTCGGGACTCTAGGTGAGCAGTTCTTC
>.|TRBV13|TRBJ2-1|.
CASSVGSGTKNEQFF
TGTGCCAGCAGCGTAGGATCCGGGACAAAGAATGAGCAGTTCTTC
>.|TRBV5-1|TRBJ2-2|.
CASSLATGPLPGELFF
TGCGCCAGCAGCTTGGCGACAGGACCTCTGCCCGGGGAGCTGTTTTTT
>.|TRBV12-5|TRBJ1-5|.
CASGPSEEVKISNQPQHF
TGTGCTAGTGGTCCTTCCGAAGAGGTAAAGATTAGCAATCAGCCCCAGCATTTT
>.|TRBV6-1|TRBJ2-7|TRBD1
CASSEGPGQKFYEQYF
TGTGCCAGCAGTGAAGGGCCGGGACAGAAATTTTACGAGCAGTACTTC
>.|TRBV28|TRBJ2-7|TRBD2
CASSPGGLASHEQYF
TGTGCCAGCAGTCCGGGGGGACTAGCTTCCCACGAGCAGTACTTC
>.|TRBV5-1|TRBJ2-5|TRBD2
CASSLERGRGFQEIQYF
TGCGCCAGCAGCTTGGAGCGGGGGCGGGGGTTCCAAGAGATCCAGTACTTC
>once|TRBV29-1|TRBJ2-3|.
CSVGLAITDTQYF
TGCAGCGTGGGACTGGCAATCACAGATACGCAGTATTTT
>.|TRBV28|TRBJ1-3|.
CASRTGTQSSGNTIYF
TGTGCCAGCAGAACCGGGACACAGAGCTCTGGAAACACCATATATTTT
>.|TRBV7-9|TRBJ1-2|.
CASATGDPTNYGYTF
TGTGCCAGCGCCACCGGGGATCCCACTAACTATGGCTACACCTTC
>.|TRBV7-2|TRBJ2-5|TRBD1
CASSLGQGHRETQYF
TGTGCCAGCAGCTTGGGACAGGGTCATCGGGAGACCCAGTACTTC
>.|TRBV7-3|TRBJ2-1|.
CASSSQGLKDNEQFF
TGTGCCAGCAGCTCCCAGGGTCTTAAGGACAATGAGCAGTTCTTC
>.|TRBV7-3|TRBJ2-1|.
CASSPRGAAGYNEQFF
TGTGCCAGCAGCCCCCGGGGAGCGGCCGGTTACAATGAGCAGTTCTTC
>.|TRBV5-6|TRBJ2-2|.
CASSPSPGTSNTGELFF
TGTGCCAGCAGCCCTTCGCCAGGGACATCGAACACCGGGGAGCTGTTTTTT
>once|TRBV7-2|TRBJ1-5|TRBD1
CASSRDSNSNQPQHF
TGTGCCAGCAGCCGGGACAGCAATAGCAATCAGCCCCAGCATTTT
>.|TRBV20-1|TRBJ2-7|.
CSASPNSYEQYF
TGCAGTGCTAGTCCCAATTCCTACGAGCAGTACTTC
>.|TRBV5-1|TRBJ2-1|TRBD1
CASSQYRGLTYNEQFF
TGCGCCAGCAGCCAGTACAGGGGGCTAACCTACAATGAGCAGTTCTTC
>.|TRBV19|TRBJ1-5|TRBD1
CASSPQGDQPQHF
TGTGCCAGTAGTCCACAGGGGGATCAGCCCCAGCATTTT
>once|TRBV9|TRBJ1-6|TRBD1
CASSVTDRGYNSPLHF
TGTGCCAGCAGCGTCACCGACAGGGGCTATAATTCACCCCTCCACTTT
>once|TRBV7-6|TRBJ1-1|.
CASSPRQNTEAFF
TGTGCCAGCAGCCCCAGACAGAACACTGAAGCTTTCTTT
>.|TRBV4-1|TRBJ1-2|.
CASSQDAEAYGYTF
TGCGCCAGCAGCCAAGATGCCGAGGCCTATGGCTACACCTTC
>.|TRBV5-1|TRBJ1-1|.
CASSLAGDRNTEAFF
TGCGCCAGCAGCTTGGCCGGCGACAGGAACACTGAAGCTTTCTTT
>.|TRBV5-1|TRBJ2-3|TRBD1
CASSSRTGADGDTQYF
TGCGCCAGCAGCTCGCGGACAGGGGCCGATGGAGATACGCAGTATTTT
>.|TRBV12-5|TRBJ2-6|TRBD2
CASARGVQGANVLTF
TGTGCTAGCGCCCGGGGGGTGCAAGGGGCCAACGTCCTGACTTTC
>.|TRBV12-5|TRBJ2-3|TRBD2
CASGLTREGLTDTQYF
TGTGCTAGTGGTTTGACTCGGGAGGGCCTCACAGATACGCAGTATTTT
>.|TRBV30|TRBJ1-5|.
CAWSQGNGQPQHF
TGTGCCTGGAGTCAGGGTAACGGTCAGCCCCAGCATTTT
>.|TRBV2|TRBJ1-5|.
CASSDVSGDQPQHF
TGTGCCAGCAGTGACGTGTCCGGTGATCAGCCCCAGCATTTT
>.|TRBV18|TRBJ2-3|TRBD2
CASSPDGIAGGTDTQYF
TGTGCCAGCTCACCAGACGGGATAGCGGGGGGCACAGATACGCAGTATTTT
>.|TRBV24-1|TRBJ2-3|.
CATSQGSTDTQYF
TGTGCCACCAGTCAGGGCAGTACAGATACGCAGTATTTT
>.|TRBV18|TRBJ2-1|TRBD1
CASSPLETGGYNEQFF
TGTGCCAGCTCACCTTTAGAGACAGGGGGTTACAATGAGCAGTTCTTC
>.|TRBV4-2|TRBJ2-7|.
CASSQEQVDEQYF
TGTGCCAGCAGCCAAGAACAGGTCGACGAGCAGTACTTC
>few|TRBV5-1|TRBJ1-1|TRBD1
CASSRQGARNTEAFF
TGCGCCAGCAGCCGACAGGGGGCGCGAAACACTGAAGCTTTCTTT
>.|TRBV21-1|TRBJ2-1|.
CASSKIGRSLEQFF
TGTGCCAGCAGCAAAATAGGGAGGTCCCTTGAGCAGTTCTTC
>.|TRBV9|TRBJ2-1|TRBD1
CASSATTGVRIHEQFF
TGTGCCAGCAGCGCCACGACAGGGGTCAGGATTCATGAGCAGTTCTTC
>.|TRBV5-6|TRBJ2-3|TRBD1
CASSSGQPTDTQYF
TGTGCCAGCAGCTCGGGACAGCCCACAGATACGCAGTATTTT
>.|TRBV18|TRBJ1-4|.
CASSPPSAGRAGEKLFF
TGTGCCAGCTCACCACCCTCCGCTGGGAGGGCGGGTGAAAAACTGTTTTTT